This passage covers 18 T cell receptor beta chains from one sample sequenced in a study of T cells after yellow fever vaccination. TCRdb recomputed calls from the 5' RACE reads with MiXCR, one row per CDR3 protein. The sample carries approximately 120,000 distinct CDR3 sequences, more than 6.5% recorded once. The sample was CD4+ T cells sorted from PBMCs, taken 10 days after the first yellow fever vaccination. These receptor sequences come from a man in his late teens or twenties who received the YFV17D yellow fever vaccine.

This clonotype was seen at least ten times. V usage is TRBV7-3 and J usage is TRBJ1-1; D not resolved. Trimming took 5 bases from V and 0 from J, leaving 16 bases between them. Germline V lookup: CDR1 SGHTA, CDR2 FQGTGA. The CDR3 is 16 amino acids. CDR3 region: CASSLNPEQMNTEAFF. The DNA for the CDR3 is TGTGCCAGCAGCCTCAACCCGGAACAGATGAACACTGAAGCTTTCTTT.

In regard to this clonotype: This clone may be a read error of a much larger clone one base away. This chain links TRBV15 with TRBJ2-5, with D unresolved. CDR1 LNHNV and CDR2 YYDKDF come from the germline V gene (reference sequence). The CDR3 is 11 residues long. Written as DNA, the CDR3 is TGTGCCAACAGCAGACAAGAGACCCAGTACTTC. This encodes CANSRQETQYF.

Many counts were recorded for this clonotype. V usage is TRBV7-2 and J usage is TRBJ2-3; D ambiguous. Looked up from germline, CDR1 is SGHTA and CDR2 is FQGNSA. V was trimmed by 6 bases and J by 3 bases, leaving 16 bases between them. The CDR3 extends over 15 amino acids. CDR3 in DNA: TGTGCCAGCAGTCTAGATTTCGCCCTGACAGATACGCAGTATTTT. Residues: CASSLDFALTDTQYF.

This clonotype came up many times. V gene TRBV7-2 combines with J gene TRBJ1-1; no clear D. Germline-derived CDR1 and CDR2 are SGHTA and FQGNSA. V lost 6 bases to trimming and J lost 1 base, with 9 bases between them. The CDR3 sequence is 13 residues long. The CDR3 sequence: CASRLDGNTEAFF. In nucleotides, the CDR3 is TGTGCCAGCAGACTAGACGGGAACACTGAAGCTTTCTTT.

The genes are TRBV6-6 and TRBJ2-1; weak D call: TRBD2 (7 bases). The CDR3 totals 18 residues. CDR1 and CDR2 from the germline V gene are MNHNY and SVGAGI (reference sequence). Trimming cost V 4 bases and J 0 bases, with 19 bases left between them. The CDR3 nucleotides read TGTGCCAGCAGTTTAGGTTTGCGGCGGGGGCCCTCCTACAATGAGCAGTTCTTC. Amino acid sequence: CASSLGLRRGPSYNEQFF.

This clonotype occurred many times. The chain employs TRBV7-2 and TRBJ2-3; 9 bases map to TRBD1. The CDR3 has 15 residues. Germline assignment: CDR1 SGHTA and CDR2 FQGNSA. J lost 3 bases, V lost 5 bases, and 6 bases had no gene match. The CDR3 sequence is CASSNRQGGTDTQYF. The CDR3, as DNA: TGTGCCAGCAGCAACCGACAGGGGGGTACAGATACGCAGTATTTT.

This clonotype was counted a single time. A much larger clone lies a single base off, so this may be a read error. The chain carries TRBV9 and TRBJ2-1; D may be TRBD2 (7 bases). Germline CDR1 and CDR2: SGDLS and YYNGEE. The CDR3 runs to 15 residues. The CDR3 DNA is TGTGCCAGCACCCAAGGGGGGGGCTCCTACAATGAGCGGTTCTTC. Translated: CASTQGGGSYNERFF.

This clonotype was seen at least ten times. The chain links TRBV6-5 to TRBJ2-2, with 14 bases lining up with TRBD2. CDR1 and CDR2 from the germline V gene are MNHEY and SVGAGI. This CDR3 is 19 amino acids long. The trim removed 8 bases at V and 5 bases at J, leaving 16 bases unmatched. CDR3 region: CASEDPGLAGARRTGELFF. The CDR3 bases are TGTGCCAGCGAAGACCCGGGACTAGCGGGGGCACGGAGAACCGGGGAGCTGTTTTTT.

This clonotype appeared many times. This chain connects TRBV10-3 to TRBJ2-2, with D perhaps matching TRBD2 (5 bases). Trimming removed 7 bases from V and 4 bases from J, with 10 bases in between. CDR1 is ENHRY and CDR2 is SYGVKD in the germline V gene. This CDR3 has 13 amino acids. Here the CDR3 reads CAINFGVTGELFF. CDR3 DNA: TGTGCCATCAATTTCGGGGTCACCGGGGAGCTGTTTTTT.

This clonotype was seen many times. The chain has TRBV14 and TRBJ2-7, with D unresolved. Germline V gene data show CDR1 as SGHDN and CDR2 as FVKESK. This CDR3 comprises 11 residues. V was trimmed by 5 bases and J by 6 bases, leaving 8 bases between them. The CDR3 DNA is TGTGCCAGCAGCGGAGTAGGCGAGCAGTACGTC. It translates to CASSGVGEQYV.

Points on this clonotype: Possible read error: a much larger clone is one base away. This chain links TRBV6-1 with TRBJ2-2; 9 nucleotides line up with TRBD1. The CDR3 is made up of 16 amino acids. J lost 5 bases, V lost 6 bases, and 10 bases had no gene match. CDR1 is MNHNS, CDR2 SASEGT, per germline. CDR3 sequence (DNA): TGTGCCAGCAGAGATACAGGGGGCGCGTTGACCGGGGAGCTGTTTTTT. It is translated as CASRDTGGALTGELFF.

This clonotype was seen many times. CDR3 DNA: TGTGCCAGCAGTTACCAATACAGCAGCGGCTACACCTTC. The encoded protein is CASSYQYSSGYTF. This chain links TRBV6-5 with TRBJ1-2; D unresolved. Germline V gene sequence: CDR1 MNHEY, CDR2 SVGAGI. V was trimmed by 2 bases and J by 8 bases, leaving 12 bases between them. The CDR3 covers 13 residues.

This clonotype was recorded at least ten times. The chain is built from TRBV30 and TRBJ1-1, with 10 bases matching TRBD1. Per germline, CDR1 GTSNPN and CDR2 SVGIG (reference sequence). This CDR3 has 12 residues. J gave up 4 bases and V 6 bases, and 2 bases lay outside the gene matches. The DNA for the CDR3 is TGTGCCTGTTGGGACAGGGGCACTGAAGCTTTCTTT. This translates into CACWDRGTEAFF.

This clonotype was recorded many times. The CDR3 DNA follows: TGTGCCAGCAGCCGCCGGGCAGGGGGCCGGGATGAGCAGTTCTTC. This translates into CASSRRAGGRDEQFF. This chain connects TRBV2 to TRBJ2-1; 8 nucleotides agree with TRBD1. V lost 6 bases, J lost 8 bases, and 12 bases stayed unmatched. The CDR3 has 15 amino acids. Germline V gene data show CDR1 as SNHLY and CDR2 as FYNNEI.

This clonotype was counted ten times or more. The chain couples TRBV9 to TRBJ1-4; no clear D. The length of the CDR3 is 15 residues. Trimming left V 0 bases short and J 2 bases short, with 8 bases between. Germline CDR1 SGDLS, CDR2 YYNGEE. CDR3 nucleotides: TGTGCCAGCAGCGTAGGTCCAGCGACTAATGAAAAACTGTTTTTT. Its protein product is CASSVGPATNEKLFF.

This clonotype was seen ten or more times. The chain uses TRBV5-1 and TRBJ2-1; D is possibly TRBD1 or TRBD2 (5 bases each). The V end lost 0 bases, the J end lost 6 bases, and 10 bases lay between the germline ends. This CDR3 has 14 amino acids. Per the germline V gene, CDR1 is SGHRS and CDR2 is YFSETQ. CDR3 bases: TGCGCCAGCAGCTTGGACCGGGACGGCAATGAGCAGTTCTTC. Translating it yields CASSLDRDGNEQFF. Supplemented by reference TRBV5-1 and TRBJ2-1, the full variable domain reads KAGVTQTPRYLIKTRGQQVTLSCSPISGHRSVSWYQQTPGQGLQFLFEYFSETQRNKGNFPGRFSGRQFSNSRSEMNVSTLELGDSALYLCASSLDRDGNEQFFGPGTRLTVL.

This clonotype was detected many times. CDR3 loop: CASSTNRGPEETQYF. In DNA, the CDR3 is TGTGCCAGCAGCACCAACAGGGGGCCGGAGGAGACCCAGTACTTC. The chain employs TRBV7-2 and TRBJ2-5; 9 bases match TRBD1. The V gene's germline CDR1 is SGHTA and CDR2 FQGNSA. The CDR3 runs to 15 residues. V gave up 5 bases and J gave up 5 bases; unmatched junction bases: 9.

This clonotype was found many times. This chain connects TRBV6-5 to TRBJ2-7; 8 bases line up with TRBD1. This CDR3 spans 15 amino acids. Losses at the gene ends were 5 bases for V and 3 bases for J; bases not matched to a gene: 9. Germline V gene lookup returns CDR1 MNHEY and CDR2 SVGAGI. The CDR3 loop reads CASSRTGGVNYEQYF. CDR3 coding DNA: TGTGCCAGCAGTCGTACAGGGGGAGTAAACTACGAGCAGTACTTC.